Following are 11 T cell receptor beta chains from one sample sequenced in a study of Graves' ophthalmopathy and Graves' hyperthyroidism. The sequenced template was RNA, covering the TCR beta CDR3 region. Scientists carried out first-round RT-PCR using HTBI primers and then a second-round multiplex PCR. TCRdb redid the calling of the multiplex PCR reads with MiXCR, one entry per CDR3 protein. The table has about 370,000 distinct CDR3 sequences, roughly a sixth seen once. Sample: peripheral blood. These receptors came from an adult woman with stable Graves' hyperthyroidism.

V and J are TRBV6-1 and TRBJ2-5, with D unresolved. This CDR3 contains 14 residues. Looked up from germline, CDR1 is MNHNS and CDR2 is SASEGT. V lost 5 bases, J lost 5 bases, and 15 bases lay in between. In DNA, the CDR3 is TGTGCCAGCAGTCCGTTCGCGGTTATGGAGACCCAGTACTTC. Translation gives CASSPFAVMETQYF.

The chain is built from TRBV4-1 and TRBJ2-5; the D gene is possibly TRBD2 (5 bases). The V end lost 3 bases, the J end lost 5 bases, and 10 bases lay between the germline ends. CDR3 length: 13 amino acids. Germline CDR1 and CDR2: MGHRA and YSYEKL. CDR3 coding DNA: TGCGCCAGCAGCCATAGTGGCGGGGAGACCCAGTACTTC. This gives the protein CASSHSGGETQYF.

This clonotype was seen at least ten times. V usage is TRBV15 and J usage is TRBJ2-7; D is undetermined. The V end lost 5 bases, the J end lost 1 base, and 6 bases lay between the germline ends. The CDR3 totals 12 residues. Germline assignment: CDR1 LNHNV and CDR2 YYDKDF (reference sequence). CDR3 loop: CATSGLSYEQYF. The CDR3 bases are TGTGCCACCAGCGGGCTATCCTACGAGCAGTACTTC. The complete variable domain, with remaining parts taken from reference TRBV15 and TRBJ2-7, reads DAMVIQNPRYQVTQFGKPVTLSCSQTLNHNVMYWYQQKSSQAPKLLFHYYDKDFNNEADTPDNFQSRRPNTSFCFLDIRSPGLGDTAMYLCATSGLSYEQYFGPGTRLTVT.

This clonotype was counted between two and nine times. The chain combines TRBV11-1 with TRBJ1-3; a weak D match, TRBD1 (6 bases). The CDR3 sequence is 17 residues long. V was clipped by 1 base and J by 5 bases, with 18 bases between them. Germline V gene lookup returns CDR1 SGHAT and CDR2 FQDESV (reference sequence). The CDR3 DNA reads as TGTGCCAGCAGCTTAGGAGGGGGAGCGTTCGATCGAAACACCATATATTTT. Its protein is CASSLGGGAFDRNTIYF.

At least ten counts were recorded for this clonotype. The chain joins TRBV29-1 to TRBJ2-2, with 11 bases that match TRBD2. This CDR3 has 14 amino acids. Germline V gene sequence: CDR1 SQVTM, CDR2 ANQGSEA. The ends lost 7 bases at V and 5 bases at J; junction bases unmatched: 6. CDR3 residues: CSGRLAGMTGELFF. DNA for the CDR3: TGCAGCGGAAGACTAGCGGGAATGACCGGGGAGCTGTTTTTT.

The sample holds many counts of this clonotype. CDR3 loop: CASSTRDSGNQPQHF. The CDR3, as DNA: TGTGCCAGTAGCACCCGGGACAGCGGCAATCAGCCCCAGCATTTT. J is TRBJ1-5 and V is TRBV19, with 7 positions matching TRBD1. The J segment lost 2 bases and the V segment lost 6 bases, leaving 7 bases of the junction unmatched. Germline V gives CDR1 LNHDA, CDR2 SQIVND (reference sequence). There are 15 residues in the CDR3.

There are many counts of this clonotype. Since a much larger clone is just one base distant, this may be a read error. The J gene is TRBJ1-5, the V gene TRBV6-1; 9 positions agree with TRBD1. From germline, CDR1 is MNHNS and CDR2 SASEGT. The CDR3 length is 16 residues. The chain's CDR3 is CACSDAGTGRLQPQHF. Here the CDR3 DNA reads TGTGCCTGCAGTGATGCCGGGACAGGGCGACTTCAGCCCCAGCATTTT.

This clonotype was detected ten times or more. V and J are TRBV6-5 and TRBJ1-1; D uncertain. The ends were cut back, 6 bases at V and 4 bases at J, with 15 bases in the middle. CDR3 length: 14 residues. Per the germline V gene, CDR1 is MNHEY and CDR2 is SVGAGI. The CDR3 nucleotides read TGTGCCAGCAGGCCCAGGACCCCAGGCACTGAAGCTTTCTTT. It encodes CASRPRTPGTEAFF.

In this sample, this clonotype turned up a few times. The rearrangement joins TRBV6-1 to TRBJ2-3, with D possibly being TRBD1 (5 bases). The CDR3 loop spans 15 amino acids. Per the germline V gene, CDR1 is MNHNS and CDR2 is SASEGT. V was trimmed by 4 bases and J by 3 bases, leaving 14 bases between them. The CDR3 DNA sequence: TGTGCCAGCAGTGCAAGGGCTGGGGCTACAGATACGCAGTATTTT. The encoded protein is CASSARAGATDTQYF.

Concerning this clonotype: An end of the junction does not agree with germline; a read error may underlie this. The chain couples TRBV19 to TRBJ2-2; TRBD1 is a possible D gene (6 bases). The CDR3 has 16 amino acids. The germline V gene encodes CDR1 LNHDA and CDR2 SQIVND (reference sequence). The CDR3 nucleotides are TGTGTCAGTAGCTTACAGGGCAAAGGAGTGGCCGGGGAGCTGTTTTTT. Residues: CVSSLQGKGVAGELFF.

At least ten counts were recorded for this clonotype. The CDR3 DNA reads as TGTGCCAGCAGCTCACGGACTAGCGGGAGACTAGAGACCCAGTACTTC. Translating it yields CASSSRTSGRLETQYF. V and J are TRBV7-2 and TRBJ2-5; 13 bases fit TRBD2. Germline assignment: CDR1 SGHTA and CDR2 FQGNSA. Losses at the gene ends were 4 bases for V and 4 bases for J; bases not matched to a gene: 6. This CDR3 contains 16 residues.